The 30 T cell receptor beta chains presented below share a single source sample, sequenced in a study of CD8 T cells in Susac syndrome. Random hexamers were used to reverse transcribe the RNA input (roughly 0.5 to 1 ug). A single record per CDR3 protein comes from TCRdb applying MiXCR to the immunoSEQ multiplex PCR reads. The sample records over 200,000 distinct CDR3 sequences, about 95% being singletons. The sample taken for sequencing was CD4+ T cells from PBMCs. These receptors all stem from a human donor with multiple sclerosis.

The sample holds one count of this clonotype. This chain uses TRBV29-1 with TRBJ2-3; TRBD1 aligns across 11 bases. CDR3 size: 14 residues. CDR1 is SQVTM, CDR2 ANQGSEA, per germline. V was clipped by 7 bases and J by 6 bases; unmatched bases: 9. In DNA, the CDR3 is TGCAGCGGCCGGGACAGGGGGAAGGGGGATACGCAGTATTTT. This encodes CSGRDRGKGDTQYF.

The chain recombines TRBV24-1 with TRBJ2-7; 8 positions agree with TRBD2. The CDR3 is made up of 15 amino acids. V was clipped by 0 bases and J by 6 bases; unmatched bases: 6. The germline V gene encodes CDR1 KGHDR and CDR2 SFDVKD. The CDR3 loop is CATSDLAGRGCEQYV. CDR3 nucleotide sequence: TGTGCCACCAGTGATTTGGCCGGGAGGGGCTGCGAGCAGTACGTC.

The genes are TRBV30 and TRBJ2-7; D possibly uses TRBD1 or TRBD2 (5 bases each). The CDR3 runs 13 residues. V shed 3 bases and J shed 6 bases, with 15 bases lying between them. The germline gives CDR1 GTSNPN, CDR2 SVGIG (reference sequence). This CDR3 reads CAWSVLRGGEQYF. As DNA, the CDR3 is TGTGCCTGGAGCGTCCTACGGGGCGGCGAGCAGTACTTC.

Written as DNA, the CDR3 is TGTGCCAGCAGTGAATACGCGACAGGGTCCTACGAGCAGTACTTC. This encodes CASSEYATGSYEQYF. The chain is built from TRBV25-1 and TRBJ2-7; 7 positions agree with TRBD1. V gave up 0 bases and J gave up 1 base; unmatched junction bases: 3. Germline CDR1 reads MGHDK; CDR2 reads SYGVNS. The CDR3 has 15 residues.

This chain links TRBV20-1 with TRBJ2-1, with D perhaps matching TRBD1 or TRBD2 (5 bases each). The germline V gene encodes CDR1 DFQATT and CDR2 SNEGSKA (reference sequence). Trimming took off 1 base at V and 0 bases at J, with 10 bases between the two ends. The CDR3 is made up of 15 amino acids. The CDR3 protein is CSARAWGSSYNEQFF. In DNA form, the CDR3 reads TGCAGTGCTAGAGCGTGGGGGAGCTCCTACAATGAGCAGTTCTTC.

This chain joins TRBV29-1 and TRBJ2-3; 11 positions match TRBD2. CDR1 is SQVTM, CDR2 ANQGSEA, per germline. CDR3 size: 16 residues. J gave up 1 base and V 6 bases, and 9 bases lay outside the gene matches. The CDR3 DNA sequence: TGCAGCGTCTCATGGGGGACTAGCGGTGGCACAGATACGCAGTATTTT. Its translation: CSVSWGTSGGTDTQYF.

The CDR3 loop is CAWSGGVQETQYF. CDR3 nucleotide sequence: TGTGCCTGGAGTGGTGGGGTACAAGAGACCCAGTACTTC. The rearrangement links TRBV30 to TRBJ2-5; D not certain. Per the germline V gene, CDR1 is GTSNPN and CDR2 is SVGIG (reference sequence). Trimming took off 1 base at V and 2 bases at J, with 8 bases between the two ends. This CDR3 has 13 amino acids.

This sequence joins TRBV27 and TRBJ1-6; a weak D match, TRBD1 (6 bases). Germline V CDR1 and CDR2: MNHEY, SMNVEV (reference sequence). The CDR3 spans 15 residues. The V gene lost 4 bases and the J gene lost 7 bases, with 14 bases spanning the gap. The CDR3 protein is CASSWTDPTNSPLHF. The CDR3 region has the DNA TGTGCCAGCAGTTGGACAGACCCCACCAATTCACCCCTCCACTTT.

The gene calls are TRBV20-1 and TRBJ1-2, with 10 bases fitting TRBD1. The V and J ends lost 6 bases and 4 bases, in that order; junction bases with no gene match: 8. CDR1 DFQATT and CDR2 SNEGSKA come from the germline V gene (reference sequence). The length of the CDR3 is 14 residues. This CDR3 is CSAVRDRGSYGYTF. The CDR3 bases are TGCAGTGCAGTCCGGGACAGGGGCTCCTATGGCTACACCTTC.

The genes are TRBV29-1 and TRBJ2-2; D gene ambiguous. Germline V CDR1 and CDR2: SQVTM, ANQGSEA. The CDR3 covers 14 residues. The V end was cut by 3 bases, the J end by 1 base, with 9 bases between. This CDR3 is CSVDGLMNTGELFF. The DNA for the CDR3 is TGCAGCGTTGATGGGCTCATGAACACCGGGGAGCTGTTTTTT.

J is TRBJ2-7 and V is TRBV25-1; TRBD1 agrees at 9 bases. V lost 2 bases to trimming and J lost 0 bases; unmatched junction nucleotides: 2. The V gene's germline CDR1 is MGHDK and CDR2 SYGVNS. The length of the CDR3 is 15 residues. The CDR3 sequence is CASSEGTGSSYEQYV. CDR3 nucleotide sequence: TGTGCCAGCAGTGAAGGGACAGGGAGCTCCTACGAGCAGTACGTC.

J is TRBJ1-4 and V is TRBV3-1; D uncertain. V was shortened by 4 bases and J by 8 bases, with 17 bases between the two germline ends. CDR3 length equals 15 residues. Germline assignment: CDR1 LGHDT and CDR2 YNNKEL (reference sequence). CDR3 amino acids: CASSRGPGGEEKLFF. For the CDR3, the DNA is TGTGCCAGCAGCCGGGGTCCCGGCGGAGAGGAAAAACTGTTTTTT. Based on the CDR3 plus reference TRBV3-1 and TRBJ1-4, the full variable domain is DTAVSQTPKYLVTQMGNDKSIKCEQNLGHDTMYWYKQDSKKFLKIMFSYNNKELIINETVPNRFSPKSPDKAHLNLHINSLELGDSAVYFCASSRGPGGEEKLFFGSGTQLSVL.

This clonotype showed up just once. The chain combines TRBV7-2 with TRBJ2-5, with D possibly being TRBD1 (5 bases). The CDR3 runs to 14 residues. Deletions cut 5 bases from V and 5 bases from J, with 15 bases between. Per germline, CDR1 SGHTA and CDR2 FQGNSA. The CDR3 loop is CASSQGQGWETQYF. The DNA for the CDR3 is TGTGCCAGCAGCCAGGGTCAGGGTTGGGAGACCCAGTACTTC.

CDR3: CASSERTPGGAFF. The DNA of the CDR3 is TGTGCCAGCAGCGAGCGGACGCCCGGAGGAGCTTTCTTT. The genes are TRBV3-1 and TRBJ1-1; D is unclear. The CDR3 has 13 residues. V lost 5 bases and J 10 bases, leaving 17 bases between the germline ends. Germline-derived CDR1 and CDR2 are LGHDT and YNNKEL (reference sequence).

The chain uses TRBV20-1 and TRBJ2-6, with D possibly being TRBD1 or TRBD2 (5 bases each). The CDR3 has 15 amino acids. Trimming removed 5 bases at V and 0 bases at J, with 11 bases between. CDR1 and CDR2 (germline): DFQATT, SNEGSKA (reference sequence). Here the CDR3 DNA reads TGCAGTGCTCCAGGGAGCGACTCTGGGGCCAACGTCCTGACTTTC. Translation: CSAPGSDSGANVLTF.

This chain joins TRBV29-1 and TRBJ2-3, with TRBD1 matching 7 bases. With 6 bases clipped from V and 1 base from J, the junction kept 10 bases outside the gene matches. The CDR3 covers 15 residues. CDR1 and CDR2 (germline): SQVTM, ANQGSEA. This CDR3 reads CSVDRPPRGTDTQYF. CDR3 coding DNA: TGCAGCGTGGACAGGCCACCCCGAGGCACAGATACGCAGTATTTT.

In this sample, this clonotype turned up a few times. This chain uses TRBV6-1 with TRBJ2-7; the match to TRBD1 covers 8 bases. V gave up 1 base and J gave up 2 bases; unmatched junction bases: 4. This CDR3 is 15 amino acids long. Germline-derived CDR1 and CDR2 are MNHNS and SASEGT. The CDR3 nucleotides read TGTGCCAGCAGTGAAGAAAGGACAGGGACCTACGAGCAGTACTTC. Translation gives CASSEERTGTYEQYF.

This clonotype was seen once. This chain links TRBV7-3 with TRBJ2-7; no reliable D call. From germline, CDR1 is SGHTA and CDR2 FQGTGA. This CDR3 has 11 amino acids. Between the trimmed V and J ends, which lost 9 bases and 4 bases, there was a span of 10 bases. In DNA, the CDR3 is TGTGCCAGAGCCCTCGTGTACGAGCAGTACGTC. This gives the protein CARALVYEQYV.

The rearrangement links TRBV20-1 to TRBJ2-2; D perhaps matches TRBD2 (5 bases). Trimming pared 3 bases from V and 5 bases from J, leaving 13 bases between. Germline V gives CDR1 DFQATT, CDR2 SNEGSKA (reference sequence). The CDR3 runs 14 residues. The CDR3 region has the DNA TGCAGTGCTAGTCGGGGATACCAGACCGGGGAGCTGTTTTTT. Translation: CSASRGYQTGELFF.

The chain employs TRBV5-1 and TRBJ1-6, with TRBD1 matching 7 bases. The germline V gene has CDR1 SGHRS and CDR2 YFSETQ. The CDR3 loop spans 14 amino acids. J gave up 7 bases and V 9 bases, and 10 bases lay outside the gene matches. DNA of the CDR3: TGCGCCACTCGACAGGGTTCGGGCAATTCACCCCTCCACTTT. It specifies CATRQGSGNSPLHF.

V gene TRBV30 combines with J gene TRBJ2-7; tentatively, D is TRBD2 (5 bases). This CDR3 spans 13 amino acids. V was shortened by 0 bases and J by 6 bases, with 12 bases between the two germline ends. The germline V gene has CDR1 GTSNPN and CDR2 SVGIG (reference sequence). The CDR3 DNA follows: TGTGCCTGGAGTGTTGGCCGGGCGGGCGAGCAGTACTTC. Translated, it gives CAWSVGRAGEQYF. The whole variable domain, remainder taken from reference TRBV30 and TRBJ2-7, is SQTIHQWPATLVQPVGSPLSLECTVEGTSNPNLYWYRQAAGRGLQLLFYSVGIGQISSEVPQNLSASRPQDRQFILSSKKLLLSDSGFYLCAWSVGRAGEQYFGPGTRLTVT.

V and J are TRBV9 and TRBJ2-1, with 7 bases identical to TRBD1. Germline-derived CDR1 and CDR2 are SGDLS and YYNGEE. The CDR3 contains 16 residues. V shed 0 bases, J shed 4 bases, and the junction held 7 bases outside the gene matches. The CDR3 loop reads CASSVDRGVRYNEQFF. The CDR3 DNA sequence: TGTGCCAGCAGCGTAGACAGGGGCGTGCGATACAATGAGCAGTTCTTC.

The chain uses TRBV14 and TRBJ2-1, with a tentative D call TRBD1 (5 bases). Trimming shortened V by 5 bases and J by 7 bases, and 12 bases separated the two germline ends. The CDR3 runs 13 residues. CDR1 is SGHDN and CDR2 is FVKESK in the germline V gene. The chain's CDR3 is CASSEQGSNEQFF. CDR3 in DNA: TGTGCCAGCAGCGAGCAGGGATCTAATGAGCAGTTCTTC.

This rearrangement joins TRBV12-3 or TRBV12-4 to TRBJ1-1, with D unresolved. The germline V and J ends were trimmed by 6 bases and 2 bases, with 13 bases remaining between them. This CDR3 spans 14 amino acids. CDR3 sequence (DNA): TGTGCCAGCAGGAGCTCGGTATCAAACACTGAAGCTTTCTTT. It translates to CASRSSVSNTEAFF.

Here the CDR3 DNA reads TGTGCCAGCAGCGTAGATGGGACCTCTGGAAACACCATATATTTT. Amino acids: CASSVDGTSGNTIYF. The V and J genes are TRBV9 and TRBJ1-3; D possibly corresponds to TRBD1 (5 bases). Deletions cut 0 bases from V and 0 bases from J, with 7 bases between. Germline loops: CDR1 SGDLS, CDR2 YYNGEE. CDR3 length equals 15 residues.

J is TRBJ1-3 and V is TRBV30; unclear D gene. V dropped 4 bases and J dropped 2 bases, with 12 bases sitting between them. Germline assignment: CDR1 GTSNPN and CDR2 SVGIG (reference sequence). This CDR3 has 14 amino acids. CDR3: CAWKTLFPGNTIYF. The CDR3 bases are TGTGCCTGGAAAACTCTGTTCCCTGGAAACACCATATATTTT.

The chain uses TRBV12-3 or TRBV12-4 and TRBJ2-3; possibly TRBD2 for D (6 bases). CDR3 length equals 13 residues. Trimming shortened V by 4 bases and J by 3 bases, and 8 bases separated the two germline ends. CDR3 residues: CASSWRGTDTQYF. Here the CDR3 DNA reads TGTGCCAGCAGTTGGAGGGGTACAGATACGCAGTATTTT.

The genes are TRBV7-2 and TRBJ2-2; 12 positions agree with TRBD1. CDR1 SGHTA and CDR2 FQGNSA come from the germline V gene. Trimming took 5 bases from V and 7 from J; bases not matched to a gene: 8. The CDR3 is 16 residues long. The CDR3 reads CASSLGQGAVGGELFF. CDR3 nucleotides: TGTGCCAGCAGCCTGGGACAGGGGGCAGTCGGCGGGGAGCTGTTTTTT.

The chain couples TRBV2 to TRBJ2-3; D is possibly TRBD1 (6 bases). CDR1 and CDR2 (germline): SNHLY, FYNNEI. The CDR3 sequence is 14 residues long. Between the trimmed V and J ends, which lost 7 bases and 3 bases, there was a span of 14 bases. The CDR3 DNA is TGTGCCAGCAACGAGGGGGTCTTGACAGATACGCAGTATTTT. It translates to CASNEGVLTDTQYF.

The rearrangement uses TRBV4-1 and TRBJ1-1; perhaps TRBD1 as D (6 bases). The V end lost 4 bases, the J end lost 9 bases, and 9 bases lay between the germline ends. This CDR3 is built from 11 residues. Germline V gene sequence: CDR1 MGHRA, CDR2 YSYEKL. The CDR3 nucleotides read TGCGCCAGCAGCCTCAGGGACAAAGCTTTCTTT. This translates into CASSLRDKAFF.